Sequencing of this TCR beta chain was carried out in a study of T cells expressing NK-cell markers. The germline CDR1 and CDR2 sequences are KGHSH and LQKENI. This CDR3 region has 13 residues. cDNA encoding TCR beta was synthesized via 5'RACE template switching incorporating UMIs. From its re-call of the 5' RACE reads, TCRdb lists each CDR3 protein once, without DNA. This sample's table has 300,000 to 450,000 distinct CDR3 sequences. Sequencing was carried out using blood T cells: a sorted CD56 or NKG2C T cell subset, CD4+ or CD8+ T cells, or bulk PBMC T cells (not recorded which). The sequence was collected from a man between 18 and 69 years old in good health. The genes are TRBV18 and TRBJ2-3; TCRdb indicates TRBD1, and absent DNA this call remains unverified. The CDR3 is CASSPGQSDTQYF. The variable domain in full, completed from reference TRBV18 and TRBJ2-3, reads NAGVMQNPRHLVRRRGQEARLRCSPMKGHSHVYWYRQLPEEGLKFMVYLQKENIIDESGMPKERFSAEFPKEGPSILRIQQVVRGDSAAYFCASSPGQSDTQYFGPGTRLTVL.